Following are 23 T cell receptor beta chains from one sample sequenced in a study of cytomegalovirus exposure and HLA in healthy donors. TCRdb keeps only in-frame clones here, not all; method: immunoSEQ multiplex PCR. This table has 85,000 to 120,000 clones, roughly 95% appearing once. Sequencing was carried out using PBMCs. These receptors were taken from a woman between 18 and 29 years old in good health and CMV-seronegative.

This chain links TRBV6-6 with TRBJ1-4; tentative D call: TRBD1 (6 bases). Germline CDR1 MNHNY, CDR2 SVGAGI (reference sequence). This CDR3 has 15 residues. Trimming took off 4 bases at V and 0 bases at J, with 9 bases between the two ends. The CDR3 region has the DNA TGTGCCAGCAGTTCACAGGGACCAACTAATGAAAAACTGTTTTTT. As protein: CASSSQGPTNEKLFF.

The J gene is TRBJ1-5, the V gene TRBV18; perhaps TRBD1 as D (6 bases). V shed 6 bases and J shed 0 bases, with 12 bases lying between them. CDR1 and CDR2 from the germline V gene are KGHSH and LQKENI. CDR3 length: 15 amino acids. CDR3 coding DNA: TGTGCCAGCTCGCCGACAGGAGATAGCAATCAGCCCCAGCATTTT. Translated: CASSPTGDSNQPQHF. Together with reference TRBV18 and TRBJ1-5, the CDR3 gives the full variable domain: NAGVMQNPRHLVRRRGQEARLRCSPMKGHSHVYWYRQLPEEGLKFMVYLQKENIIDESGMPKERFSAEFPKEGPSILRIQQVVRGDSAAYFCASSPTGDSNQPQHFGDGTRLSIL.

The CDR3 reads CASRLAGESYEQYF. In nucleotides, the CDR3 is TGTGCCAGTAGATTAGCGGGAGAATCCTACGAGCAGTACTTC. This sequence joins TRBV19 and TRBJ2-7; 9 bases are shared with TRBD2. The junction had 4 bases not matched to a gene; V was cut back by 6 bases and J by 1 base. Germline-derived CDR1 and CDR2 are LNHDA and SQIVND (reference sequence). The CDR3 loop spans 14 amino acids.

This chain joins TRBV29-1 and TRBJ2-2; D gene ambiguous. The germline V gene has CDR1 SQVTM and CDR2 ANQGSEA. CDR3 length: 13 residues. Trimming removed 2 bases from V and 1 base from J, with 5 bases in between. The CDR3 sequence: CSVERVNTGELFF. The CDR3 coding sequence is TGCAGCGTTGAACGTGTGAACACCGGGGAGCTGTTTTTT.

The chain recombines TRBV5-4 with TRBJ1-1, with TRBD1 matching over 8 bases. This CDR3 region has 17 residues. Trimming took 4 bases from V and 4 from J; bases not matched to a gene: 15. Germline V gives CDR1 SGHNT, CDR2 YYREEE (reference sequence). The DNA for the CDR3 is TGTGCCAGCAGCCCGAGGCCGGACAGGGCTTGGGGCACTGAAGCTTTCTTT. Encoded protein: CASSPRPDRAWGTEAFF.

This chain uses TRBV13 with TRBJ2-5; 8 bases fit TRBD2. J lost 5 bases, V lost 5 bases, and 10 bases had no gene match. The CDR3 is 15 residues long. Germline V gene sequence: CDR1 PRHDT, CDR2 FYEKMQ (reference sequence). The CDR3, as DNA: TGTGCCAGCAGCCCCAGCGGGAGTATACGGGAGACCCAGTACTTC. It specifies CASSPSGSIRETQYF.

The chain combines TRBV7-2 with TRBJ2-1; a possible D gene is TRBD2 (5 bases). Trimming stripped 5 bases from V and 6 bases from J, with 17 bases between. The length of the CDR3 is 15 residues. Per germline, CDR1 SGHTA and CDR2 FQGNSA. CDR3 region: CASSARAVVRNEQFF. Written as DNA, the CDR3 is TGTGCCAGCAGCGCACGAGCGGTGGTCCGCAATGAGCAGTTCTTC.

This chain joins TRBV11-3 and TRBJ1-2, with 7 nucleotides matching TRBD1. The CDR3 is made up of 14 amino acids. J was trimmed by 5 bases and V by 3 bases; bases with no gene match: 6. Germline values: CDR1 SGHNT, CDR2 YENEEA. The CDR3 sequence is CASSFGTASYGYTF. CDR3 sequence (DNA): TGTGCCAGCAGCTTTGGGACAGCAAGTTATGGCTACACCTTC.

The chain joins TRBV6-6 to TRBJ1-5; a possible D gene is TRBD1 (6 bases). Between the trimmed V and J ends, which lost 7 bases and 1 base, there was a span of 11 bases. This CDR3 contains 14 residues. In germline, CDR1 is MNHNY, CDR2 SVGAGI (reference sequence). The CDR3 reads CASTQQGSNQPQHF. CDR3 nucleotides: TGTGCCAGCACCCAACAGGGAAGCAATCAGCCCCAGCATTTT.

This clone occurred once. At one end, the junction sequence differs from germline, possibly due to a read error. The chain carries TRBV7-7 and TRBJ2-7; possibly TRBD1 for D (6 bases). The germline V gene has CDR1 SSHAT and CDR2 FNYEAQ (reference sequence). The CDR3 length is 14 residues. CDR3 sequence (DNA): TGTGCTAGCAGCTTAGGGGAGACAGGCTTCGAGCAGTACTTC. Translated, it gives CASSLGETGFEQYF.

The gene calls are TRBV5-1 and TRBJ2-5; 8 bases agree with TRBD2. Germline CDR1 SGHRS, CDR2 YFSETQ. The ends lost 5 bases at V and 2 bases at J; junction bases unmatched: 11. This CDR3 is built from 16 residues. CDR3 region: CASRTGGAKGQETQYF. The CDR3 DNA is TGCGCCAGCAGGACGGGGGGGGCGAAAGGGCAAGAGACCCAGTACTTC.

V and J are TRBV4-1 and TRBJ1-2, with TRBD1 matching over 9 bases. Germline trimming cut 4 bases from V and 3 bases from J; bases unmatched to any gene: 6. This CDR3 has 15 residues. Germline V gene sequence: CDR1 MGHRA, CDR2 YSYEKL. The CDR3 sequence is CASSPGQGGHYGYTF. As DNA, the CDR3 is TGCGCCAGCAGCCCGGGACAGGGTGGTCACTATGGCTACACCTTC.

V gene TRBV7-2 combines with J gene TRBJ1-1; D gene uncertain. The CDR3 is 15 residues long. Trimming took off 1 base at V and 3 bases at J, with 12 bases between the two ends. CDR1 is SGHTA and CDR2 is FQGNSA in the germline V gene. The CDR3 nucleotides are TGTGCCAGCAGCTTAGTTGGAGGCGTGGACACTGAAGCTTTCTTT. It is translated as CASSLVGGVDTEAFF.

J is TRBJ1-1 and V is TRBV25-1; 7 bases are a match to TRBD1. Germline CDR1 and CDR2: MGHDK and SYGVNS. V gave up 7 bases and J gave up 6 bases; unmatched junction bases: 11. The CDR3 has 14 amino acids. This CDR3 reads CASNPQGRAAEAFF. The DNA of the CDR3 is TGTGCCAGCAACCCACAGGGGAGAGCGGCTGAAGCTTTCTTT.

The gene calls are TRBV11-2 and TRBJ1-4, with 7 bases lining up with TRBD1. The CDR3 runs to 15 residues. With 2 bases clipped from V and 7 bases from J, the junction kept 7 bases outside the gene matches. CDR1 is SGHAT, CDR2 FQNNGV, per germline. The CDR3: CASSLTGEVREKLFF. The CDR3 coding sequence is TGTGCCAGCAGCTTAACAGGGGAGGTGCGTGAAAAACTGTTTTTT.

This CDR3 reads CASSRTGFNQPQHF. The CDR3 DNA reads as TGCGCCAGCAGCAGGACAGGTTTCAATCAGCCCCAGCATTTT. The chain couples TRBV10-2 to TRBJ1-5; 7 positions agree with TRBD1. CDR3 size: 14 residues. Germline V gene sequence: CDR1 WSHSY, CDR2 SAAADI. Unmatched junction bases numbered 5, after V lost 6 bases and J lost 3 bases.

V is TRBV6-6 and J is TRBJ2-6; a weak D match, TRBD2 (5 bases). CDR1 is MNHNY, CDR2 SVGAGI, per germline (reference sequence). V was cut by 8 bases and J by 4 bases, with 15 bases left in between. This CDR3 spans 15 amino acids. The DNA for the CDR3 is TGTGCCAGCTTTCCGGGGTCTGCCGGGGCCAACGTCCTGACTTTC. It codes for CASFPGSAGANVLTF.

The genes are TRBV5-1 and TRBJ1-1, with 9 bases lining up with TRBD1. The germline V gene encodes CDR1 SGHRS and CDR2 YFSETQ. J was trimmed by 4 bases and V by 0 bases; bases with no gene match: 10. CDR3 size: 17 residues. The CDR3 reads CASSLALGTGSGTEAFF. DNA for the CDR3: TGCGCCAGCAGCTTGGCCCTAGGGACAGGGTCGGGCACTGAAGCTTTCTTT.

This clone is a singleton in its sample. The chain employs TRBV18 and TRBJ1-1; D ambiguous. Trimming took 3 bases from V and 7 from J, leaving 18 bases between them. Germline CDR1 reads KGHSH; CDR2 reads LQKENI. This CDR3 has 15 amino acids. The CDR3 spells CASSPTGGELLEAFF. The CDR3 region has the DNA TGTGCCAGCTCACCCACGGGTGGCGAGCTTCTTGAAGCTTTCTTT.

The chain links TRBV5-1 to TRBJ2-1; 8 nucleotides line up with TRBD2. CDR1 SGHRS and CDR2 YFSETQ come from the germline V gene. Losses at the gene ends were 4 bases for V and 7 bases for J; bases not matched to a gene: 10. The CDR3 spans 15 residues. CDR3 nucleotide sequence: TGCGCCAGCAGCCAGGAGCGGGAGAGGTGGAATGAGCAGTTCTTC. It codes for CASSQERERWNEQFF.

The V call is TRBV10-3, the J call TRBJ1-5, with a possible D match to TRBD1 (6 bases). Germline-derived CDR1 and CDR2 are ENHRY and SYGVKD. This CDR3 has 16 residues. The V end was cut by 3 bases, the J end by 0 bases, with 12 bases between. This CDR3 reads CAISDADSYSNQPQHF. The CDR3 DNA reads as TGTGCCATCAGTGACGCGGACAGTTATAGCAATCAGCCCCAGCATTTT.

This sequence joins TRBV4-2 and TRBJ2-1, with TRBD2 as a possible D gene (5 bases). CDR1 LGHNA and CDR2 YNFKEQ come from the germline V gene. Between the trimmed V and J ends, which lost 4 bases and 14 bases, there was a span of 18 bases. The CDR3 is 13 amino acids. Here the CDR3 reads CASSRRTEEAEFF. DNA of the CDR3: TGTGCCAGCAGCCGCCGGACGGAGGAGGCGGAGTTCTTC.

The V call is TRBV27, the J call TRBJ1-2; D is uncertain. Trimming removed 4 bases at V and 3 bases at J, with 18 bases between. The CDR3 contains 16 residues. Germline V gene lookup returns CDR1 MNHEY and CDR2 SMNVEV (reference sequence). CDR3 nucleotide sequence: TGTGCCAGCAGTTCCTCTCTAGCAGGCGGCTACTATGGCTACACCTTC. Translating gives CASSSSLAGGYYGYTF.